This entry lists 28 T cell receptor beta chains sequenced from one sample in a study of blood T cell repertoires in COVID-19. The data were produced by immunoSEQ multiplex PCR, yet TCRdb's version contains in-frame clones alone and is incomplete. The sample includes 300,000 or so clones, about nine tenths of them seen just once. Sequencing was carried out using PBMCs or T cells enriched from blood (not recorded which). The source is a woman aged 25-40 years who had recovered from COVID-19.

The chain combines TRBV6-6 with TRBJ2-1; tentatively, D is TRBD1 (5 bases). CDR3 size: 14 residues. With 7 bases removed from V and 5 bases from J, the gap between germline ends came to 15 bases. CDR1 is MNHNY, CDR2 SVGAGI, per germline (reference sequence). The CDR3 DNA is TGTGCCAGCATTACAAGAATGGACAACAATGAGCAGTTCTTC. This sequence encodes CASITRMDNNEQFF.

This chain joins TRBV4-1 and TRBJ2-1, with 8 bases fitting TRBD2. V lost 6 bases, J lost 8 bases, and 12 bases stayed unmatched. Germline CDR1 reads MGHRA; CDR2 reads YSYEKL. The CDR3 loop spans 15 amino acids. CDR3 residues: CASRIGQRESDEQFF. CDR3 DNA sequence: TGCGCCAGCAGAATTGGCCAGCGGGAGTCGGATGAGCAGTTCTTC.

The chain links TRBV24-1 to TRBJ1-2, with D perhaps matching TRBD1 (6 bases). This CDR3 contains 13 residues. Trimming took 11 bases from V and 6 from J, leaving 18 bases between them. Germline V CDR1 and CDR2: KGHDR, SFDVKD. The CDR3 nucleotides are TGTGCCAACGTGTGCGGACAGTATAATGGCTACACCTTC. The encoded protein is CANVCGQYNGYTF.

In this sample, this clone turned up once. The chain combines TRBV25-1 with TRBJ1-1; tentatively, D is TRBD1 (6 bases). Germline V lookup: CDR1 MGHDK, CDR2 SYGVNS. This CDR3 has 16 amino acids. V dropped 5 bases and J dropped 0 bases, with 16 bases sitting between them. As DNA, the CDR3 is TGTGCCAGCAGTTCCCATAAAACAGGGTTGAACACTGAAGCTTTCTTT. Translated, it gives CASSSHKTGLNTEAFF.

J is TRBJ1-1 and V is TRBV18; the match to TRBD1 covers 7 bases. This CDR3 has 16 amino acids. Trimming removed 3 bases from V and 0 bases from J; junction bases left unmatched: 7. Germline V gene data show CDR1 as KGHSH and CDR2 as LQKENI. CDR3 nucleotide sequence: TGTGCCAGCTCACCCTTAGAGACAGGGTTGAACACTGAAGCTTTCTTT. This translates into CASSPLETGLNTEAFF.

About this clone itself: One end of the junction does not line up with germline, which may come from a read error. The chain carries TRBV6-1 and TRBJ1-2; no firm D call. CDR3 length equals 14 residues. CDR1 is MNHNS and CDR2 is SASEGT in the germline V gene. CDR3 DNA sequence: TGTGCCAGCAGTGAATGGGGAGCCGATCAGCTGCGTGGCTTC. Translating gives CASSEWGADQLRGF.

The rearrangement uses TRBV19 and TRBJ2-2; unclear D gene. Looked up from germline, CDR1 is LNHDA and CDR2 is SQIVND (reference sequence). CDR3 length: 14 amino acids. The germline V and J ends were trimmed by 4 bases and 6 bases, with 12 bases remaining between them. In DNA form, the CDR3 reads TGTGCCAGTAGTAAAAAGAACCCGGCCGGGGAGCTGTTTTTT. This gives the protein CASSKKNPAGELFF.

This clone appeared a single time. The V call is TRBV19, the J call TRBJ1-5; 7 bases map to TRBD1. The germline V gene encodes CDR1 LNHDA and CDR2 SQIVND (reference sequence). The CDR3 covers 16 residues. V shed 6 bases, J shed 6 bases, and the junction held 14 bases outside the gene matches. CDR3 region: CASSPSQGGFSQPQHF. The CDR3 DNA is TGTGCCAGTAGCCCTTCACAAGGGGGCTTCAGTCAGCCCCAGCATTTT.

The chain uses TRBV11-1 and TRBJ1-1; 11 nucleotides align to TRBD1. The CDR3 contains 16 residues. The germline V gene encodes CDR1 SGHAT and CDR2 FQDESV (reference sequence). With 5 bases clipped from V and 2 bases from J, the junction kept 7 bases outside the gene matches. In nucleotides, the CDR3 is TGTGCCAGCAGCCCCCGGGACAGGGGGATCAACACTGAAGCTTTCTTT. Its protein product is CASSPRDRGINTEAFF.

V is TRBV9 and J is TRBJ2-7, with D unresolved. The CDR3 has 13 residues. Trimming left V 0 bases short and J 7 bases short, with 11 bases between. CDR1 and CDR2 from the germline V gene are SGDLS and YYNGEE. The CDR3 loop is CASSVDRGGEQYF. The CDR3 DNA is TGTGCCAGCAGCGTAGATAGAGGCGGAGAGCAGTACTTC.

V and J are TRBV6-2 or TRBV6-3 and TRBJ1-5; D is perhaps TRBD1 (6 bases). Trimming left V 0 bases short and J 6 bases short, with 15 bases between. This CDR3 comprises 16 residues. Germline V lookup: CDR1 MNHEY, CDR2 SVGEGT. DNA of the CDR3: TGTGCCAGCAGTTACTCGAGTGGACAGTCGCGTCAGCCCCAGCATTTT. Residues: CASSYSSGQSRQPQHF.

V is TRBV28 and J is TRBJ1-1; possible D gene TRBD1, 6 bases. The V gene lost 1 base and the J gene lost 1 base, with 13 bases spanning the gap. This CDR3 has 16 amino acids. Germline CDR1 MDHEN, CDR2 SYDVKM. CDR3 residues: CASSLFVPGQNTEAFF. CDR3 bases: TGTGCCAGCAGTTTATTCGTTCCGGGACAGAACACTGAAGCTTTCTTT.

The rearrangement joins TRBV5-5 to TRBJ2-5, with 7 nucleotides matching TRBD2. Trimming at V came to 4 bases and at J to 0 bases, leaving 6 bases not matched to a gene. Germline values: CDR1 SGHKS, CDR2 YYEKEE (reference sequence). This CDR3 has 15 residues. CDR3 nucleotide sequence: TGTGCCAGCAGCCGGGACGGGGGGTACCAAGAGACCCAGTACTTC. It encodes CASSRDGGYQETQYF.

This chain links TRBV27 with TRBJ2-1, with 9 positions matching TRBD2. The CDR3 runs to 14 residues. CDR1 and CDR2 (germline): MNHEY, SMNVEV (reference sequence). V trimming: 10 bases; J trimming: 6 bases; junction bases outside the gene matches: 10. The CDR3 DNA sequence: TGTGCCACCCAAGCGGGAGGAAGGACCAATGAGCAGTTCTTC. As protein: CATQAGGRTNEQFF.

The V and J genes are TRBV19 and TRBJ2-4; 12 bases are a match to TRBD2. Germline CDR1 and CDR2: LNHDA and SQIVND (reference sequence). There are 15 residues in the CDR3. V lost 1 base to trimming and J lost 8 bases; unmatched junction nucleotides: 3. The CDR3 loop is CASSIVLAGGDIQYF. The CDR3 bases are TGTGCCAGTAGTATAGTCCTAGCGGGAGGGGACATTCAGTACTTC.

To note about this clone: Other nucleotide sequences in the sample specify the same CDR3. This chain links TRBV27 with TRBJ1-3; TRBD1 is a possible D gene (5 bases). CDR3 length: 15 residues. Germline V gene sequence: CDR1 MNHEY, CDR2 SMNVEV (reference sequence). The V and J ends lost 2 bases and 0 bases respectively, with 8 bases between them. CDR3 in amino acids: CASSLGASSGNTIYF. The CDR3 nucleotides read TGTGCCAGCAGTTTAGGGGCAAGCTCTGGAAACACCATATATTTT.

V is TRBV21-1 and J is TRBJ2-2; whether TRBD1, the table's D call, matches the DNA was not checked. TRBV21-1 is labeled a pseudogene. This CDR3 has 16 amino acids. The DNA of the CDR3 is TGTGCCAGCAGGGATTTCCGACAGGGTCATACCGGGGAGCTGTTTTTT. Encoded protein: CASRDFRQGHTGELFF.

This clone was observed a few times. This sequence joins TRBV4-3 and TRBJ1-2; D gene uncertain. The length of the CDR3 is 15 residues. V was shortened by 3 bases and J by 1 base, with 12 bases between the two germline ends. Germline V gene sequence: CDR1 LGHNA, CDR2 YSLEER. The CDR3 region has the DNA TGCGCCAGCAGCCAGCGGCCGGAAGTTAACTATGGCTACACCTTC. Its translation is CASSQRPEVNYGYTF.

The rearrangement joins TRBV28 to TRBJ1-5; 7 bases fit TRBD1. Germline V CDR1 and CDR2: MDHEN, SYDVKM. The CDR3 is 15 residues long. With 10 bases clipped from V and 9 bases from J, the junction kept 18 bases outside the gene matches. The CDR3 protein is CATLTPPGGLSPQHF. Here the CDR3 DNA reads TGTGCCACCCTAACCCCCCCAGGGGGACTTTCGCCCCAGCATTTT.

The DNA for the CDR3 is TGTGCCAGCAGCGGAACTAGTTTTCTCCACAATGAGCAGTTCTTC. Its protein is CASSGTSFLHNEQFF. The rearrangement joins TRBV5-5 to TRBJ2-1; the D gene is possibly TRBD2 (5 bases). This CDR3 has 15 residues. Trimming took off 4 bases at V and 5 bases at J, with 16 bases between the two ends. Germline V gives CDR1 SGHKS, CDR2 YYEKEE (reference sequence).

This chain joins TRBV6-5 and TRBJ1-1, with D perhaps TRBD1 (5 bases). The length of the CDR3 is 15 residues. V shed 4 bases and J shed 4 bases, with 16 bases lying between them. Germline V CDR1 and CDR2: MNHEY, SVGAGI. The CDR3 loop is CASSFTQGLITEAFF. The DNA for the CDR3 is TGTGCCAGCAGTTTCACTCAGGGCTTAATCACTGAAGCTTTCTTT.

The chain has TRBV6-5 and TRBJ2-7, with 8 positions matching TRBD1. Germline V gene lookup returns CDR1 MNHEY and CDR2 SVGAGI. The CDR3 totals 14 residues. The V segment lost 6 bases and the J segment 5 bases; nucleotides outside the gene matches: 9. CDR3 coding DNA: TGTGCCAGCAGCCGCGACAGGGGTGGAAACGAGCAGTACTTC. Protein product: CASSRDRGGNEQYF.

The chain employs TRBV10-3 and TRBJ1-4, with TRBD1 matching 8 bases. Germline values: CDR1 ENHRY, CDR2 SYGVKD. The CDR3 length is 15 residues. The ends lost 0 bases at V and 10 bases at J; junction bases unmatched: 7. The CDR3 bases are TGTGCCATCAGTGAGTCGGGACGTGGACAGGGAAAACTGTTTTTT. Protein sequence: CAISESGRGQGKLFF.

The chain couples TRBV11-2 to TRBJ2-7; TRBD2 aligns across 9 bases. V gave up 3 bases and J gave up 2 bases; unmatched junction bases: 5. The CDR3 runs to 15 residues. Germline CDR1 is SGHAT and CDR2 is FQNNGV. The DNA of the CDR3 is TGTGCCAGCAGCTTGGGGACTAGCAGAACCTACGAGCAGTACTTC. Encoded protein: CASSLGTSRTYEQYF.

The chain uses TRBV6-2 or TRBV6-3 and TRBJ2-1, with 13 bases aligning to TRBD2. The CDR3 covers 15 residues. Per germline, CDR1 MNHEY and CDR2 SVGEGT. With V trimmed by 4 bases and J by 8 bases, 5 bases remained unmatched. Here the CDR3 DNA reads TGTGCCAGCAGTTCCGGACTAGCGGGAGCCGATGAGCAGTTCTTC. This encodes CASSSGLAGADEQFF.

This clone is a singleton in its sample. V usage is TRBV2 and J usage is TRBJ1-4; possibly TRBD1 for D (6 bases). V dropped 3 bases and J dropped 4 bases, with 15 bases sitting between them. CDR3 length: 16 residues. The germline gives CDR1 SNHLY, CDR2 FYNNEI. The CDR3 DNA is TGTGCCAGCAGTGAGGACAGCGCAACTCTTAATGAAAAACTGTTTTTT. Protein sequence: CASSEDSATLNEKLFF.

The chain is built from TRBV19 and TRBJ2-5; D is possibly TRBD1 (5 bases). The CDR3 is made up of 13 amino acids. Germline V gives CDR1 LNHDA, CDR2 SQIVND (reference sequence). Trimming took 7 bases from V and 1 from J, leaving 10 bases between them. CDR3 protein: CASIDRSQETQYF. The CDR3 bases are TGTGCCAGTATCGACAGAAGCCAAGAGACCCAGTACTTC.

This sequence joins TRBV2 and TRBJ2-4; 7 bases align to TRBD1. The CDR3 covers 12 residues. Trimming at V came to 7 bases and at J to 7 bases, leaving 4 bases not matched to a gene. The germline gives CDR1 SNHLY, CDR2 FYNNEI. CDR3 in amino acids: CASIRDSNIQYF. CDR3 DNA: TGTGCCAGCATACGGGACAGTAACATTCAGTACTTC.